This T cell receptor (beta chain) originates from a study of tumor-infiltrating lymphocytes in primary liver carcinoma. For the study at large: Spanning 4.2 to 10 cm, the tumors were T1-T3 N0M0. Each sample had roughly 3.65 to 7.5 million productive TCRbeta reads regardless of tissue type. Findings and caveats of the study: Tumors reached a significantly greater top-250-clone fraction than blood did (p = 0.039). Tumor-adjacent and tumor-blood pairs showed less overlap than tumor region pairs.

The CDR3 is 18 residues long. Germline V CDR1 and CDR2: MGHRA, YSYEKL. The V and J ends lost 1 base and 2 bases, in that order; junction bases with no gene match: 13. Unsorted whole blood supplied the RNA, and germline DNA was extracted too. TCR beta cDNA was made from roughly 450 ng total RNA with a constant-region primer. A slightly modified ARM-PCR protocol with three nested multiplex PCR rounds produced these TCR beta libraries. Each of the first two PCR rounds ran approximately 10 cycles with TRBV1-TRBV30 forward and C-beta reverse primers. TCRdb called the multiplex PCR reads again in MiXCR, with one record for every CDR3 protein. This repertoire shows approximately 330,000 distinct CDR3 sequences, almost 65% found once; its top ten account for roughly 6%. In the case of this clonotype: Its antigen remains unidentified. A much larger clone lies one base from this, so it may be a read error.

The TCR originated in a middle-aged man with primary liver carcinoma and hepatitis B virus infection. V usage is TRBV4-1 and J usage is TRBJ2-5, with 7 positions matching TRBD2. Specimen: peripheral blood. The CDR3 protein is CASSQAVAGLTAQETQYF. In DNA, the CDR3 is TGCGCCAGCAGCCAAGCTGTGGCGGGACTAACAGCGCAAGAGACCCAGTACTTC.